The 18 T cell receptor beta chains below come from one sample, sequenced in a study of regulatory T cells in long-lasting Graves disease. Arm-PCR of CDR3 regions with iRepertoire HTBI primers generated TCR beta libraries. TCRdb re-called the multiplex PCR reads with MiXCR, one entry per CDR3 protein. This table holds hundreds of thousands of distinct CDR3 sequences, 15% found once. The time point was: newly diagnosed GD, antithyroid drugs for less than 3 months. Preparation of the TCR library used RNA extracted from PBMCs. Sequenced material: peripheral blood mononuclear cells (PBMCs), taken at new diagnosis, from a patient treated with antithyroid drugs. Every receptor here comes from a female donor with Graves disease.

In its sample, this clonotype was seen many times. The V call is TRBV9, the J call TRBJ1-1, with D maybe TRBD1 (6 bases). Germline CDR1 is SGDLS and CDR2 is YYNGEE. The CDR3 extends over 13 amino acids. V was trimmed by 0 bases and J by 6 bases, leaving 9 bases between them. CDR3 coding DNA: TGTGCCAGCAGCGTAGGATCAGGGGCTGAAGCTTTCTTT. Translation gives CASSVGSGAEAFF.

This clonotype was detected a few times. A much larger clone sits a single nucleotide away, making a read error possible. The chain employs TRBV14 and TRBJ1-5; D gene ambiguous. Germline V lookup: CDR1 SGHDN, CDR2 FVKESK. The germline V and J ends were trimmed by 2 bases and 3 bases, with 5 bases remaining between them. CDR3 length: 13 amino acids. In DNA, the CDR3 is TGTGCCAGCAGCCAAAACTACAATCAGCCCCAGCATTTT. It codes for CASSQNYNQPQHF.

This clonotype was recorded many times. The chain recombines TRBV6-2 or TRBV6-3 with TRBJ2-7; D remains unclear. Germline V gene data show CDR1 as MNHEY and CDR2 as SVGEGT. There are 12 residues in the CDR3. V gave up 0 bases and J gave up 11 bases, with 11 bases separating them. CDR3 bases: TGTGCCAGCAGTTACTCCCTACGGGCGGAGTACTTC. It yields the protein CASSYSLRAEYF.

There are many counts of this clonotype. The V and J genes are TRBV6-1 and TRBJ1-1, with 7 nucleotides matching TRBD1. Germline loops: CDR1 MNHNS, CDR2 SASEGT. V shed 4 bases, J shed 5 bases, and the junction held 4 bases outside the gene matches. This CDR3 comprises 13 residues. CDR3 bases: TGTGCCAGCAGTGGACCAGGGGGGACTGAAGCTTTCTTT. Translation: CASSGPGGTEAFF.

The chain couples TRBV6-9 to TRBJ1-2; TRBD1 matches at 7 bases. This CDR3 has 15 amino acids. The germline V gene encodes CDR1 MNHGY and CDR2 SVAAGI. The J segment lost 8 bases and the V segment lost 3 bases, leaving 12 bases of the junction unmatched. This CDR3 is CASSYLPPGGEGYTF. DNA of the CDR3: TGTGCCAGCAGTTACTTACCCCCAGGGGGTGAAGGCTACACCTTC.

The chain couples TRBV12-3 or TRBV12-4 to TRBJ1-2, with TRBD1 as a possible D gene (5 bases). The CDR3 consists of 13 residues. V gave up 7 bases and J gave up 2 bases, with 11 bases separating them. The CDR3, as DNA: TGTGCCAGCACCAGAGGGGACAACTATGGCTACACCTTC. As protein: CASTRGDNYGYTF.

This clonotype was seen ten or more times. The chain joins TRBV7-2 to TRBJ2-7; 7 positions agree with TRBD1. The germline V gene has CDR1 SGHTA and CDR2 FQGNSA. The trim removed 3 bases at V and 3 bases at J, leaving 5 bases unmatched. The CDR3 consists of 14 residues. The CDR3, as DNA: TGTGCCAGCAGCTTTGCAGGGGGTCTCTACGAGCAGTACTTC. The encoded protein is CASSFAGGLYEQYF.

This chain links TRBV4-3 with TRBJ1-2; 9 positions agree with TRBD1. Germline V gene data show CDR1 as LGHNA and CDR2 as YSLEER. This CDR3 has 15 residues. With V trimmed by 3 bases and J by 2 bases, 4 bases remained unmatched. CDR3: CASSQGQGNNYGYTF. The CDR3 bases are TGCGCCAGCAGCCAGGGACAGGGAAACAACTATGGCTACACCTTC.

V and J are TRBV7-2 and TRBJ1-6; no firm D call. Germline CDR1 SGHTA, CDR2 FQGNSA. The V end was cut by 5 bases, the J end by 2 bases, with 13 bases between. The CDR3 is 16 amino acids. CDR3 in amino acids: CASSPPAGTYNSPLHF. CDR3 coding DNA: TGTGCCAGCAGCCCCCCTGCCGGTACCTATAATTCACCCCTCCACTTT. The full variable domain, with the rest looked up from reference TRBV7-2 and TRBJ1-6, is GAGVSQSPSNKVTEKGKDVELRCDPISGHTALYWYRQSLGQGLEFLIYFQGNSAPDKSGLPSDRFSAERTGGSVSTLTIQRTQQEDSAVYLCASSPPAGTYNSPLHFGNGTRLTVT.

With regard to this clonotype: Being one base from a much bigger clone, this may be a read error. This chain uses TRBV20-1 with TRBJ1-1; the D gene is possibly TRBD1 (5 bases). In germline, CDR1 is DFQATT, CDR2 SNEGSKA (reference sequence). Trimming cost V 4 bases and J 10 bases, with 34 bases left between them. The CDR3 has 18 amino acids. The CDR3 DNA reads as TGCAGTGCTAAAGCCCCGCCCCGGGACGCCGAACAGGTTATGAGAGCTTTCTTT. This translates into CSAKAPPRDAEQVMRAFF.

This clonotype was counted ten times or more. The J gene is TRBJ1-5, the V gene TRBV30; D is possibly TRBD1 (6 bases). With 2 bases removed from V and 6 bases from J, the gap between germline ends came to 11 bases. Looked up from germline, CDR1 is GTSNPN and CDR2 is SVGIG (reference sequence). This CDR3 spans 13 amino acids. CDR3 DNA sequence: TGTGCCTGGAGTCCACAGGGTAGTCAGCCCCAGCATTTT. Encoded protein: CAWSPQGSQPQHF.

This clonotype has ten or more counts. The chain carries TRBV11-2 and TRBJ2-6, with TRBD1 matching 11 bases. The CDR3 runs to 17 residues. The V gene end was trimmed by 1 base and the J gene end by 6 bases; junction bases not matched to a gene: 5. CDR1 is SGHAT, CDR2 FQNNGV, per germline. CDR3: CASSLAGQGEKANVLTF. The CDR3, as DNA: TGTGCCAGCAGCTTAGCGGGACAGGGGGAGAAGGCCAACGTCCTGACTTTC. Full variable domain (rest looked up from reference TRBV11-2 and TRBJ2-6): EAGVAQSPRYKIIEKRQSVAFWCNPISGHATLYWYQQILGQGPKLLIQFQNNGVVDDSQLPKDRFSAERLKGVDSTLKIQPAKLEDSAVYLCASSLAGQGEKANVLTFGAGSRLTVL.

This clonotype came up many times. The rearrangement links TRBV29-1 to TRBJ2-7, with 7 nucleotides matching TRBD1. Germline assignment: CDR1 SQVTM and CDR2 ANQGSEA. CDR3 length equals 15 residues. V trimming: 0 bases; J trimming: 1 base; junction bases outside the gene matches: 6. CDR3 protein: CSVEDKGRGSYEQYF. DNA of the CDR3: TGCAGCGTTGAAGATAAAGGCAGGGGGTCCTACGAGCAGTACTTC.

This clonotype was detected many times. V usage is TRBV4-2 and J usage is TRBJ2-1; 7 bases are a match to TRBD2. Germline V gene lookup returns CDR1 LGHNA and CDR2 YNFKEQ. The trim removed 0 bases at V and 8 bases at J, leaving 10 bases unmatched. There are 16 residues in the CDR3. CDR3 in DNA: TGTGCCAGCAGCCAAGAGGTGGGAGGGCCTACCCATGAGCAGTTCTTC. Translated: CASSQEVGGPTHEQFF.

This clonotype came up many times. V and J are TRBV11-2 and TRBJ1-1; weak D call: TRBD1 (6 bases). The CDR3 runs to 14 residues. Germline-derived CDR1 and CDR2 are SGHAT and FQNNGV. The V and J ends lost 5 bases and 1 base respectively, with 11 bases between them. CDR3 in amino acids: CASSRDIQNTEAFF. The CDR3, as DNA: TGTGCCAGCAGCAGGGACATTCAGAACACTGAAGCTTTCTTT.

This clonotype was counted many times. CDR3 sequence: CASSPADRRKSQQYF. The CDR3 nucleotides are TGTGCCAGCAGCCCCGCGGACAGACGAAAAAGCCAGCAGTACTTC. This chain uses TRBV27 with TRBJ2-7, with a tentative D call TRBD1 (6 bases). The CDR3 is 15 amino acids. Trimming shortened V by 6 bases and J by 8 bases, and 23 bases separated the two germline ends. Germline-derived CDR1 and CDR2 are MNHEY and SMNVEV (reference sequence).

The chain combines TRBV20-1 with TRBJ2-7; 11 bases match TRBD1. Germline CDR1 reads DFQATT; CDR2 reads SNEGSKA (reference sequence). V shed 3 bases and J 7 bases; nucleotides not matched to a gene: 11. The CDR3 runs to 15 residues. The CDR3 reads CSASPGQGALREQYF. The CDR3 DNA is TGCAGTGCTAGCCCTGGACAGGGGGCCCTGAGGGAGCAGTACTTC.

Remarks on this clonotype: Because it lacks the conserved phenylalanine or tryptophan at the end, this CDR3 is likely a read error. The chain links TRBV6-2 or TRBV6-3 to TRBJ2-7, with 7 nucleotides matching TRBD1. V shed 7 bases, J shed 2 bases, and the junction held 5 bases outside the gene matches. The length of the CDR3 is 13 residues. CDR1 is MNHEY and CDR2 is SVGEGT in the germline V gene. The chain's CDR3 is CASTHRGAYEQYS. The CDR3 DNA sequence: TGTGCCAGCACCCACAGGGGCGCCTACGAGCAGTACTCC.